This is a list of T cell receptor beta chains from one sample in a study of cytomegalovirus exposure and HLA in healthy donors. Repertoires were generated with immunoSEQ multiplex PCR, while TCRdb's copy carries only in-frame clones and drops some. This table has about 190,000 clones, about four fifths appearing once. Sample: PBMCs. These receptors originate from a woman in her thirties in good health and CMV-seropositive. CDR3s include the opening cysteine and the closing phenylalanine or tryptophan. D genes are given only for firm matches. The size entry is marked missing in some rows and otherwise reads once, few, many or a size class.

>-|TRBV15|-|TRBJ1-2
CATSRADGTNYGYTF
TGTGCCACCAGCAGAGCGGACGGGACTAACTATGGCTACACCTTC
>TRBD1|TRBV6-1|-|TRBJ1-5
CASSEHQDRGRGNQPQHF
TGTGCCAGCAGTGAACACCAGGACAGGGGGCGGGGCAATCAGCCCCAGCATTTT
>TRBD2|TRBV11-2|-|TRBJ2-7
CASSPSSSGQQYF
TGTGCCAGCAGCCCCTCTTCTAGCGGCCAGCAGTACTTC
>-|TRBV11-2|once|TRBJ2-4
CASSLVSTALAKNIQYF
TGTGCCAGCAGCTTAGTTTCGACAGCACTAGCCAAAAACATTCAGTACTTC
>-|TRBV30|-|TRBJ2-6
CACPRLRDSGANVLTF
TGTGCCTGTCCTCGCCTGAGGGATTCTGGGGCCAACGTCCTGACTTTC
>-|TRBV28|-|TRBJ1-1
CASSLDRSTEAFF
TGTGCCAGCAGCCTTGACAGGAGCACTGAAGCTTTCTTT
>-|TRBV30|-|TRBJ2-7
CAWSVDKTYEQYF
TGTGCCTGGAGTGTTGACAAAACCTACGAGCAGTACTTC
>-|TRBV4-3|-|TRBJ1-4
CASSPGHSNEKLFF
TGCGCCAGCAGCCCGGGACACTCAAATGAAAAACTGTTTTTT
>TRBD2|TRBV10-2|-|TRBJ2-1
CASRGTGLAMFF
TGCGCCAGCAGGGGTACGGGACTAGCCATGTTCTTC
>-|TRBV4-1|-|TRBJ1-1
CASSQAGRELLNTEAFF
TGCGCCAGCAGCCAAGCGGGGAGGGAGCTATTGAACACTGAAGCTTTCTTT
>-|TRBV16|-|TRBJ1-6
CASSRGRGGPNSPLHF
TGTGCCAGCAGCCGGGGACGGGGAGGTCCAAATTCACCCCTCCACTTT
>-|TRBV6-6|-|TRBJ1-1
CASHGGPEAFF
TGTGCCAGCCACGGGGGGCCTGAAGCTTTCTTT
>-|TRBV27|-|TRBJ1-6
CASSLERLNSPLHF
TGTGCCAGCAGTTTAGAGAGACTAAATTCACCCCTCCACTTT
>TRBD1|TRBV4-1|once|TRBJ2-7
CASSTEYRGPYEQYF
TGCGCCAGCAGCACCGAATACAGGGGTCCCTACGAGCAGTACTTC
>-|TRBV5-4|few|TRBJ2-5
CASSLGLQETQYF
TGTGCCAGCAGCTTGGGGCTACAGGAGACCCAGTACTTC
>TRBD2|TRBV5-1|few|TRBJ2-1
CASSTRLAGGNEQFF
TGCGCCAGCAGCACTAGACTAGCGGGAGGCAATGAGCAGTTCTTC
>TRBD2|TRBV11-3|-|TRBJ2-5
CASSQGLAGSQETQYF
TGTGCCAGCAGCCAGGGACTAGCGGGATCTCAAGAGACCCAGTACTTC
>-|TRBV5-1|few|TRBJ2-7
CASSLSSGSYEQYF
TGCGCCAGCAGCTTGTCGTCAGGTTCCTACGAGCAGTACTTC
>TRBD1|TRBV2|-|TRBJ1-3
CASSSGQGRTIYF
TGTGCCAGCAGTTCGGGACAGGGAAGGACCATATATTTT
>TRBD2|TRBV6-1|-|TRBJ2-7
CASSERSDGAGSRYF
TGTGCCAGCAGTGAGCGTTCCGATGGAGCGGGGAGTCGGTACTTC
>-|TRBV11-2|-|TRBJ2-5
CASSPRISQETQYF
TGTGCCAGCAGCCCTAGGATCTCCCAAGAGACCCAGTACTTC
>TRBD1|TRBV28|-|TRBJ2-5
CASSLGWDRVGETQYF
TGTGCCAGCAGTTTAGGCTGGGACAGGGTAGGGGAGACCCAGTACTTC